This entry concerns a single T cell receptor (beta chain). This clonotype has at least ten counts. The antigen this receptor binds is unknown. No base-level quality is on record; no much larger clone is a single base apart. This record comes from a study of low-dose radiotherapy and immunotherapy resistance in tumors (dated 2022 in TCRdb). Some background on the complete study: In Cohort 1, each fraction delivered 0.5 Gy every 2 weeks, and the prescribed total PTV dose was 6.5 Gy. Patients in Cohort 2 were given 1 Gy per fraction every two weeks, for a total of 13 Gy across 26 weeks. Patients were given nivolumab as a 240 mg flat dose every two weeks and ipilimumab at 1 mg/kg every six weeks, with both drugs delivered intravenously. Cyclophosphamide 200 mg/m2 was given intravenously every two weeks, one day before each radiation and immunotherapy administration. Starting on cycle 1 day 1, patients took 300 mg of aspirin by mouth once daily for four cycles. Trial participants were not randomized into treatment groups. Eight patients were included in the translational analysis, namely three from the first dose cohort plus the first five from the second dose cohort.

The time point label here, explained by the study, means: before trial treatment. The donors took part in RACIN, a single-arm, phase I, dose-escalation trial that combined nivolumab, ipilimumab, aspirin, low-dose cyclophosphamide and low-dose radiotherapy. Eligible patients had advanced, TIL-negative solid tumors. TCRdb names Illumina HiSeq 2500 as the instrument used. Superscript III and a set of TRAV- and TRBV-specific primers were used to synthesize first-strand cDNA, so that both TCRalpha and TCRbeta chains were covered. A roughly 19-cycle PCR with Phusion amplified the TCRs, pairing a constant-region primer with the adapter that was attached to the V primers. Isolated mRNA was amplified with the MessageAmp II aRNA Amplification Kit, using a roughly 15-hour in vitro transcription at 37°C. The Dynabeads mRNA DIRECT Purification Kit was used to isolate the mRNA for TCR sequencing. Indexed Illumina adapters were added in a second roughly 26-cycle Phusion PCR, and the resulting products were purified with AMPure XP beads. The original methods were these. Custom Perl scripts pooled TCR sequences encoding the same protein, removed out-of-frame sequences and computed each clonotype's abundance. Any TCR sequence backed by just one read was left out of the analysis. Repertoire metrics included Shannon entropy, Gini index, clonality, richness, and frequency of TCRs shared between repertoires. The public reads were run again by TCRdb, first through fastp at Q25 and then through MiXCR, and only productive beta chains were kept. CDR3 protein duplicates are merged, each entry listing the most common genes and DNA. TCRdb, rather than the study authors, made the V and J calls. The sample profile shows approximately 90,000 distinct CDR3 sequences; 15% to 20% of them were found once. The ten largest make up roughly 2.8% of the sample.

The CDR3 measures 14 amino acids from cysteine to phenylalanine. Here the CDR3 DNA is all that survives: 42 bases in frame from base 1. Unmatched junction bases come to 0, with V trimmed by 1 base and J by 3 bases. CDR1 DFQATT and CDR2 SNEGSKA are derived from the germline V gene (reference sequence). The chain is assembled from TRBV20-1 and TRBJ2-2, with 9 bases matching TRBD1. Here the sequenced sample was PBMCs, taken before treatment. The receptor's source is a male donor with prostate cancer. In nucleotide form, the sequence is TGCAGTGCTAGAGGGACAGGGGACACCGGGGAGCTGTTTTTT. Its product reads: CSARGTGDTGELFF.